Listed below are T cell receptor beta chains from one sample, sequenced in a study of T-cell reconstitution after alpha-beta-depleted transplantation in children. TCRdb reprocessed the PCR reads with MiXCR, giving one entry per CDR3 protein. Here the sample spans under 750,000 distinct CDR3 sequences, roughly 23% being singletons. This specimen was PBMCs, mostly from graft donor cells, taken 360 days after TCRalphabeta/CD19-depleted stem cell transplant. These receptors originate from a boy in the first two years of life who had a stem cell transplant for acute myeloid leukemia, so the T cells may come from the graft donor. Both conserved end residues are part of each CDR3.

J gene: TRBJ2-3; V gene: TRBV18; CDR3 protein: CASSPMRTSGGTSTDTQYF
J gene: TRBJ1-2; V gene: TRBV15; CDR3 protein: CATSRAGQGANYGYTF
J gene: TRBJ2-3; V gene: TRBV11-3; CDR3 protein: CASSPTGLAVLTDTQYF
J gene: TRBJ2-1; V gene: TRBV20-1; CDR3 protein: CSARDGLALEQFF
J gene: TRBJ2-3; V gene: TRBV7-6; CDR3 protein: CASSPRAGTFTDTQYF
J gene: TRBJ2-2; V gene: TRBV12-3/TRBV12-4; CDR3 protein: CASSLSEGGTGELFF
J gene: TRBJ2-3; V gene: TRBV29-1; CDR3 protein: CSVLKRWDRGLTDTQYF
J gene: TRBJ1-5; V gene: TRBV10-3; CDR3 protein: CAISASGPQNQPQHF
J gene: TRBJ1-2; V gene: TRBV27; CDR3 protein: CASSPPGTARYGYTF
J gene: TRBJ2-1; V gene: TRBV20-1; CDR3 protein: CSARDGQGVYNEQFF
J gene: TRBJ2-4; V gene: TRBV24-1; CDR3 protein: CATSDSWGRENIQYF
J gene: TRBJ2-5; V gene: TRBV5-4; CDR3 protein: CASSLVLAGGRGETQYF
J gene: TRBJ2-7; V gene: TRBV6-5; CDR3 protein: CASSYSVESHEQYF